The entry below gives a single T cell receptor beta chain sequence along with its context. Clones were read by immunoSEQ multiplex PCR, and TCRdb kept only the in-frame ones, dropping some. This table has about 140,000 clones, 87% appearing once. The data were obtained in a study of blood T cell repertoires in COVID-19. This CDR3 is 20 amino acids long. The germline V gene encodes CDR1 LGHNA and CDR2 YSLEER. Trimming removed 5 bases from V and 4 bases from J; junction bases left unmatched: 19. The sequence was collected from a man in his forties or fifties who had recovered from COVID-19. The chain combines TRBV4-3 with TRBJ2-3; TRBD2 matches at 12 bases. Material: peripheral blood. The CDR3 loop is CASSYSFGASGGALSDTQYF. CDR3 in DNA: TGCGCCAGCAGCTACTCGTTCGGGGCTAGCGGGGGGGCGTTGTCAGATACGCAGTATTTT.